This paragraph reports one TCR beta chain. Its cognate antigen is unknown. This entry is derived from a study of PD-1 blockade in classical Hodgkin lymphoma. Study-level findings and limits: What caused the repertoire differences, perhaps disease activity or prior therapy, remains undefined. Baseline diversity was lower in partial responders and progressors than complete responders. By C4D1 there was a significant rise in CD4+ TCR diversity but not in CD8+ TCR diversity. Exclusion removed patients who began nivolumab under 1 year after ASCT.

Every patient relapsed after autologous stem cell transplantation, and brentuximab vedotin exposure varied. CDR1 and CDR2 from the germline V gene are KGHSH and LQKENI. V lost 3 bases, J lost 8 bases, and 16 bases lay in between. The CDR3 is 14 residues long. The data were produced by immunoSEQ multiplex PCR, yet TCRdb's version contains in-frame clones alone and is incomplete. The table lists roughly 92,000 clones, 80% to 95% of them singletons. The clonotype was recovered from a human donor with classical Hodgkin lymphoma. The chain couples TRBV18 to TRBJ1-1, with no clear D. The starting material was peripheral blood mononuclear cells (PBMCs), obtained at baseline. The CDR3 DNA reads as TGTGCCAGCTCACCGGGATCCCAGCTGGGGGAAGCTTTCTTT. Residues: CASSPGSQLGEAFF.